What follows is one T cell receptor beta chain and its context. Its cognate antigen is unknown. The CDR3 is 16 amino acids. Germline V gene data show CDR1 as SGHTS and CDR2 as YDEGEE. Trimming shortened V by 4 bases and J by 4 bases, and 18 bases separated the two germline ends. Stated treatment: approximately nine-day PBMC culture with coronavirus spike peptide pools or control peptides (ViraFEST assay). The Oncomine TCR Beta short-read assay was what sequenced the DNA obtained from cultured CD4+ T cells. MiXCR was run by TCRdb on the PCR reads, yielding one entry per CDR3 protein. The repertoire includes 17,000 or so distinct CDR3 sequences, roughly 34% of them detected once, and around 11% sits in the top ten. This entry belongs to a study of vaccination and CD4 T cells after COVID-19.

This chain joins TRBV5-8 and TRBJ2-1; D may match TRBD1 or TRBD2 (5 bases each). The sample comprised CD4+ T cells from blood, cultured in vitro. The origin of this receptor is a human donor who had recovered from COVID-19. CDR3 sequence (DNA): TGTGCCAGCAGCCGGAGAGGGGTTCTACGATACAATGAGCAGTTCTTC. This encodes CASSRRGVLRYNEQFF. The full variable domain, its missing parts supplied by reference TRBV5-8 and TRBJ2-1, is EAGVTQSPTHLIKTRGQQATLRCSPISGHTSVYWYQQALGLGLQFLLWYDEGEERNRGNFPPRFSGRQFPNYSSELNVNALELEDSALYLCASSRRGVLRYNEQFFGPGTRLTVL.